What follows are 9 T cell receptor beta chains derived from one specimen sequenced in a study of blood T cell repertoires in COVID-19. Clones were sequenced by immunoSEQ multiplex PCR, and TCRdb holds only the in-frame ones, with some missing. The sample includes 250,000 to 400,000 clones, more than 70% seen only once; the top ten take about 5.4%. Source material: PBMCs or T cells enriched from blood (not recorded which). These receptors originate from a woman aged 25 to 39 who had recovered from COVID-19.

This sequence joins TRBV6-5 and TRBJ1-4; D possibly corresponds to TRBD1 (6 bases). Germline V gene data show CDR1 as MNHEY and CDR2 as SVGAGI. This CDR3 region has 13 residues. The V and J ends lost 10 bases and 5 bases respectively, with 14 bases between them. The CDR3 loop is CAKGGILNEKLFF. Written as DNA, the CDR3 is TGTGCCAAGGGGGGGATATTAAATGAAAAACTGTTTTTT.

The chain joins TRBV27 to TRBJ1-1, with D possibly being TRBD1 (6 bases). The CDR3 contains 13 residues. CDR1 is MNHEY and CDR2 is SMNVEV in the germline V gene (reference sequence). V was clipped by 3 bases and J by 11 bases, with 16 bases between them. This chain's CDR3 is CASSLTTTGKAFF. The CDR3 DNA follows: TGTGCCAGCAGTTTGACCACAACAGGGAAGGCTTTCTTT.

This clone was observed a single time. The J gene is TRBJ2-5, the V gene TRBV29-1; D is perhaps TRBD1 (6 bases). CDR1 and CDR2 (germline): SQVTM, ANQGSEA. The CDR3 covers 16 residues. V was shortened by 6 bases and J by 1 base, with 21 bases between the two germline ends. The CDR3 spells CSVGSRDTSFQETQYF. The CDR3 DNA reads as TGCAGCGTCGGATCACGGGACACCTCATTCCAAGAGACCCAGTACTTC.

The V and J genes are TRBV20-1 and TRBJ1-2, with TRBD1 as a possible D gene (6 bases). The germline V gene has CDR1 DFQATT and CDR2 SNEGSKA (reference sequence). The CDR3 totals 11 residues. V lost 4 bases and J lost 6, with 9 bases in between. The CDR3 DNA sequence: TGCAGTGCTACAGGGGCGGATGGCTACACCTTC. This gives the protein CSATGADGYTF.

The chain combines TRBV4-3 with TRBJ1-3, with 12 bases aligning to TRBD1. CDR3 length: 16 residues. Germline-derived CDR1 and CDR2 are LGHNA and YSLEER. After removal of 3 bases from V and 1 base from J, the junction contained 1 base not matched to a gene. The CDR3 coding sequence is TGCGCCAGCAGCCAGGGACAGGGGGCGTCTGGAAACACCATATATTTT. Encoded protein: CASSQGQGASGNTIYF.

This sequence joins TRBV5-1 and TRBJ1-6; D unclear. From germline, CDR1 is SGHRS and CDR2 YFSETQ. CDR3 length equals 13 residues. V lost 0 bases to trimming and J lost 7 bases, with 5 bases between them. CDR3 sequence: CASSLGPNSPLHF. CDR3 bases: TGCGCCAGCAGCTTGGGTCCGAATTCACCCCTCCACTTT. The whole variable domain, remainder taken from reference TRBV5-1 and TRBJ1-6, is KAGVTQTPRYLIKTRGQQVTLSCSPISGHRSVSWYQQTPGQGLQFLFEYFSETQRNKGNFPGRFSGRQFSNSRSEMNVSTLELGDSALYLCASSLGPNSPLHFGNGTRLTVT.

In nucleotides, the CDR3 is TGTGCCAGCAGTTTGGGTGGGGGGAATCCGCACACTGAAGCTTTCTTT. This codes for CASSLGGGNPHTEAFF. The J gene is TRBJ1-1, the V gene TRBV28, with D possibly matching TRBD1 (5 bases). CDR3 length: 16 residues. V was pared by 3 bases and J by 3 bases, with 17 bases between. Germline-derived CDR1 and CDR2 are MDHEN and SYDVKM.

The genes are TRBV7-2 and TRBJ1-5; D might be TRBD1 (5 bases). Germline-derived CDR1 and CDR2 are SGHTA and FQGNSA. The CDR3 loop spans 15 amino acids. Trimming took off 5 bases at V and 7 bases at J, with 18 bases between the two ends. This CDR3 is CASSVAGSGKQPQHF. CDR3 sequence (DNA): TGTGCCAGCAGCGTCGCGGGGTCAGGGAAGCAGCCCCAGCATTTT.

The gene calls are TRBV27 and TRBJ2-2, with D tentatively TRBD2 (7 bases). The V gene lost 4 bases and the J gene lost 5 bases, with 20 bases spanning the gap. CDR3 size: 17 residues. The germline V gene has CDR1 MNHEY and CDR2 SMNVEV (reference sequence). The CDR3 region has the DNA TGTGCCAGCAGTTCAGGCCCGATGGGGGGGCCTACCGGGGAGCTGTTTTTT. Amino acid sequence: CASSSGPMGGPTGELFF.